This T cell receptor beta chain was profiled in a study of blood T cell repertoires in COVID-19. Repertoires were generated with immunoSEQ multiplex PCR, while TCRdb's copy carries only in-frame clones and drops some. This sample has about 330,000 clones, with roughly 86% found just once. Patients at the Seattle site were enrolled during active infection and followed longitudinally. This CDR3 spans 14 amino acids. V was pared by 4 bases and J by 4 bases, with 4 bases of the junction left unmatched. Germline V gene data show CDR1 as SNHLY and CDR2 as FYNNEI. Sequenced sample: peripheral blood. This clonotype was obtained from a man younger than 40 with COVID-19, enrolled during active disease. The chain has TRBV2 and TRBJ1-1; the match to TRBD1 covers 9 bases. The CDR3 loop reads CASSVMTGGTEAFF. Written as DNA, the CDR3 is TGTGCCAGCAGTGTTATGACAGGGGGCACTGAAGCTTTCTTT.